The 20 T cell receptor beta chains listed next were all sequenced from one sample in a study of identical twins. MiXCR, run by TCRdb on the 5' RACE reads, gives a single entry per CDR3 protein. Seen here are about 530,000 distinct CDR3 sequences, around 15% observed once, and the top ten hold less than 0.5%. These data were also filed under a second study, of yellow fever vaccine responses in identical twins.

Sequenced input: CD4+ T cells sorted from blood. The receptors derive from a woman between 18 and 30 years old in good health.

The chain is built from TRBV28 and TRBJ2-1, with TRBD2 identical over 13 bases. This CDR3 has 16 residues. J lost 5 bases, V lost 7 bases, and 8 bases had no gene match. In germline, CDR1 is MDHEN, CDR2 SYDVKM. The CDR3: CASISAGLAGDNEQFF. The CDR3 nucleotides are TGTGCCAGCATCAGCGCCGGACTAGCGGGAGACAATGAGCAGTTCTTC.

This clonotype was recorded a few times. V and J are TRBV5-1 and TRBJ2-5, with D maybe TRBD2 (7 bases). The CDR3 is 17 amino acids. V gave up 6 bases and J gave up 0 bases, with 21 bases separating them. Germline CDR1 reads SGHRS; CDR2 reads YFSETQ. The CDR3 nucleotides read TGCGCCAGCACACCCGGTGGGGGGGCCTTCTACCAAGAGACCCAGTACTTC. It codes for CASTPGGGAFYQETQYF.

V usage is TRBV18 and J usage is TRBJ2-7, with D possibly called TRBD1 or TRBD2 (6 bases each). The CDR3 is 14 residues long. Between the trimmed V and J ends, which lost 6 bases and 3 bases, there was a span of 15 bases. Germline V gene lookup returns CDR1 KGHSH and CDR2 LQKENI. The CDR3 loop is CASSTNGGLYEQYF. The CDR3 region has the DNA TGTGCCAGCTCCACCAACGGGGGCCTCTACGAGCAGTACTTC.

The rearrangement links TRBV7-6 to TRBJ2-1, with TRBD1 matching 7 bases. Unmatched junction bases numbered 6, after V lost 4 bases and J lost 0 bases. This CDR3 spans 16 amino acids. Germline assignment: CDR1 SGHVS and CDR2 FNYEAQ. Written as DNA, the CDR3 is TGTGCCAGCAGCTCCCGAAGGGACAGCTCCTACAATGAGCAGTTCTTC. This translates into CASSSRRDSSYNEQFF.

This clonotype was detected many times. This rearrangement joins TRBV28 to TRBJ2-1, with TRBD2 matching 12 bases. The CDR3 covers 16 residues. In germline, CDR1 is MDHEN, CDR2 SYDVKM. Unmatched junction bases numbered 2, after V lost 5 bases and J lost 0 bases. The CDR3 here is CASSETSGSSYNEQFF. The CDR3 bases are TGTGCCAGCAGTGAGACTAGCGGGAGCTCCTACAATGAGCAGTTCTTC.

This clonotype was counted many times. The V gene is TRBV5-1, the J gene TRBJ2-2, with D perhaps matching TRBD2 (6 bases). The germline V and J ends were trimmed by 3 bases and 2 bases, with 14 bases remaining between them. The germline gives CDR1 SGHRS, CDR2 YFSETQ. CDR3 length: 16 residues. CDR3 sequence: CASSSGLGSNTGELFF. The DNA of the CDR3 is TGCGCCAGCAGCTCGGGACTCGGGTCAAACACCGGGGAGCTGTTTTTT.

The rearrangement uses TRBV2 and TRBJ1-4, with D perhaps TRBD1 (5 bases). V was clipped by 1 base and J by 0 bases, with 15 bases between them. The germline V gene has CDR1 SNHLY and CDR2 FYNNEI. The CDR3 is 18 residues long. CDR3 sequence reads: CASSEGPRGWSTNEKLFF. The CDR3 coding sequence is TGTGCCAGCAGTGAAGGGCCGAGGGGTTGGTCAACTAATGAAAAACTGTTTTTT.

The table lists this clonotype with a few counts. CDR3: CASRGSGHETQYF. The CDR3 nucleotides read TGTGCCAGCAGAGGATCGGGGCACGAGACCCAGTACTTC. This chain joins TRBV6-1 and TRBJ2-5; D assignment may be TRBD1 or TRBD2 (5 bases each). Germline V gives CDR1 MNHNS, CDR2 SASEGT. Deletions cut 6 bases from V and 5 bases from J, with 13 bases between. The CDR3 totals 13 residues.

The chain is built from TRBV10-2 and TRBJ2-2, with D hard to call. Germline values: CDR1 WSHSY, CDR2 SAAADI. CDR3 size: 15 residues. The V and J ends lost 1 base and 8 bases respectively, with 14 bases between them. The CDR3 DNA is TGCGCCAGCAGTGAGTTCTCGACCGTCATAGGGGAGCTGTTTTTT. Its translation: CASSEFSTVIGELFF.

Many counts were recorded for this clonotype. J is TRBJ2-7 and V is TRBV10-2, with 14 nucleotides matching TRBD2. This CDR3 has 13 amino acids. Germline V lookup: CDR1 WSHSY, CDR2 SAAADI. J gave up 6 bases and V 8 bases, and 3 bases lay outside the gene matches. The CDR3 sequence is CASLTSGRAEQYF. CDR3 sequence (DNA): TGCGCCAGCCTGACTAGCGGGAGGGCCGAGCAGTACTTC.

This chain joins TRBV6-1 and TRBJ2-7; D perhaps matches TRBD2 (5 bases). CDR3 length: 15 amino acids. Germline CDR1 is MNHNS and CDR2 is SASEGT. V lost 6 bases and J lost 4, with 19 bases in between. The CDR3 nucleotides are TGTGCCAGCAGCTCAACCACCGGGAACAAGTACGAGCAGTACTTC. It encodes CASSSTTGNKYEQYF.

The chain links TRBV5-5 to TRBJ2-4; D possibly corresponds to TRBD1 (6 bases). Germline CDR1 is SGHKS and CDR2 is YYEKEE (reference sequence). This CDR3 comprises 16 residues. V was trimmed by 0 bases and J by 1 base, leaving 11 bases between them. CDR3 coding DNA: TGTGCCAGCAGCTTGGACAGGGTGGTGGCCAAAAACATTCAGTACTTC. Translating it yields CASSLDRVVAKNIQYF.

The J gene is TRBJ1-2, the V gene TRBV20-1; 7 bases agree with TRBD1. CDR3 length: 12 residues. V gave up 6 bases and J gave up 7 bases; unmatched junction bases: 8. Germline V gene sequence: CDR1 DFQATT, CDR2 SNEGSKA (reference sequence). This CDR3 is CSAPLQGIGYTF. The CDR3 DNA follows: TGCAGTGCCCCCTTACAGGGGATTGGCTACACCTTC.

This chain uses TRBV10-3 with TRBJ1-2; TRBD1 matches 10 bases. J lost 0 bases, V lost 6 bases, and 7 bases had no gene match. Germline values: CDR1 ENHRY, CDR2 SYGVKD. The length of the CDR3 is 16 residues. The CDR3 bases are TGTGCCATCAGATCTACCGGGACAGGGGCTAACTATGGCTACACCTTC. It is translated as CAIRSTGTGANYGYTF.

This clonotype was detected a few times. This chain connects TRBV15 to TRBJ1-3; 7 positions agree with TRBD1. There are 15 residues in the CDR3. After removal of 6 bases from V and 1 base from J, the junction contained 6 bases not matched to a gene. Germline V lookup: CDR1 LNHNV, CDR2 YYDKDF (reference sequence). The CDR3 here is CATRTGTQSGNTIYF. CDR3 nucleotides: TGTGCCACCAGGACAGGGACTCAGTCTGGAAACACCATATATTTT.

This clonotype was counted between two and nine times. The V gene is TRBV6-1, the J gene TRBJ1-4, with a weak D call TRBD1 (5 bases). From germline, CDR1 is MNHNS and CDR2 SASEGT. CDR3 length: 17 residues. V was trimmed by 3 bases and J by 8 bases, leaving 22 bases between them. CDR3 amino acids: CASSDFPGGEGGEKLFF. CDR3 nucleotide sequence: TGTGCCAGCAGTGACTTCCCCGGAGGGGAAGGTGGCGAAAAACTGTTTTTT.

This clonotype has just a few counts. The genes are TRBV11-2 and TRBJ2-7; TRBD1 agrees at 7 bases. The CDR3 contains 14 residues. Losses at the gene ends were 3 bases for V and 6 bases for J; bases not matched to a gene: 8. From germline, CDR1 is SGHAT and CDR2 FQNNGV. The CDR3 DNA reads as TGTGCCAGCAGCTTGGGGACAGCTGGGGTCGAGCAGTACGTC. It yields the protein CASSLGTAGVEQYV.

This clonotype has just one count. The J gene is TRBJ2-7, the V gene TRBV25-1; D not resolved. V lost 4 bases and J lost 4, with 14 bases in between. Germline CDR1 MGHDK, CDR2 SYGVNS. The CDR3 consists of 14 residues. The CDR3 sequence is CASSASSRSYEQYF. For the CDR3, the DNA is TGTGCCAGCAGTGCATCCAGCAGGAGTTACGAGCAGTACTTC.

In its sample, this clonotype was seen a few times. Here the CDR3 reads CSVVQWEHKGEAFF. Here the CDR3 DNA reads TGCAGCGTTGTCCAGTGGGAACATAAGGGTGAAGCTTTCTTT. V gene TRBV29-1 combines with J gene TRBJ1-1, with D uncertain. This CDR3 is 14 amino acids long. The ends were cut back, 4 bases at V and 7 bases at J, with 19 bases in the middle. The germline CDR1 and CDR2 sequences are SQVTM and ANQGSEA.

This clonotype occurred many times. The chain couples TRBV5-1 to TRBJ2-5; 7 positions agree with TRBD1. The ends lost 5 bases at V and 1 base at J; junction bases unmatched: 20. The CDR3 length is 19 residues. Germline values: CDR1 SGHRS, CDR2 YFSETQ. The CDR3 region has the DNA TGCGCCAGCAGTCCTACAGGGGAGAATCCCATGGGGGTCCAAGAGACCCAGTACTTC. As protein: CASSPTGENPMGVQETQYF.